The subject of this entry is one TCR beta chain. These data come from a study of technical replicates of blood from a handful of donors. The table came from immunoSEQ multiplex PCR; TCRdb's copy has only in-frame clones and leaves some out. The sample contains tens of thousands of clones, approximately 86% of which appear only once. This receptor was identified in a human donor in good health. Some clones in this sample may be carry-over from other donors' samples. Specimen: PBMCs.

As DNA, the CDR3 is TGTGCCAGCAGCCCCGTTCCCGGGGGAGGGGTGGGCGAGACCCAGTACTTC. Its translation: CASSPVPGGGVGETQYF. V usage is TRBV7-6 and J usage is TRBJ2-5; 7 nucleotides match TRBD2. This CDR3 is 17 amino acids long. The germline V gene has CDR1 SGHVS and CDR2 FNYEAQ. Trimming cost V 5 bases and J 5 bases; bases outside gene matches: 17.